This T cell receptor beta chain was profiled in a study of cytomegalovirus exposure and HLA in healthy donors. Trimming removed 7 bases from V and 5 bases from J; junction bases left unmatched: 10. Germline V gives CDR1 LGHNT, CDR2 FRNRAP. CDR3 length equals 15 residues. Vbeta (60) and Jbeta (13) primers were used in the PCR. Sequencing was performed with immunoSEQ multiplex PCR; in TCRdb, only in-frame clones are kept and a portion is missing. The sample has more than 95,000 clones, roughly an eighth seen once. This clonotype was sampled from a man aged 35 to 55 in good health and CMV-seropositive. This sequence joins TRBV12-5 and TRBJ2-5; 10 positions agree with TRBD1. Source material: PBMCs. CDR3 region: CASANKTGGFETQYF. The DNA of the CDR3 is TGTGCTAGTGCAAACAAGACAGGGGGCTTTGAGACCCAGTACTTC.